Below, 12 T cell receptor beta chains from the same sample are listed, as sequenced in a study of early T cells in non-severe SARS-CoV-2 infection. From the 5' RACE reads, TCRdb called clonotypes with MiXCR, one entry per CDR3 protein. This table holds 35,000 to 50,000 distinct CDR3 sequences, approximately 22% found once. The sample here was whole blood, taken at baseline. The receptors shown here come from an adult who was a healthcare worker with PCR-confirmed SARS-CoV-2 infection or an uninfected control (not recorded which).

This clonotype showed up just a few times. This chain joins TRBV3-1 and TRBJ2-7, with 7 bases fitting TRBD1. Germline V gives CDR1 LGHDT, CDR2 YNNKEL (reference sequence). J gave up 3 bases and V 2 bases, and 4 bases lay outside the gene matches. The CDR3 is 14 amino acids. The CDR3 loop reads CASSQTQGYYEQYF. As DNA, the CDR3 is TGTGCCAGCAGCCAAACACAGGGGTACTACGAGCAGTACTTC.

The V call is TRBV27, the J call TRBJ2-4, with a tentative D call TRBD1 (5 bases). Per the germline V gene, CDR1 is MNHEY and CDR2 is SMNVEV (reference sequence). This CDR3 is built from 13 residues. V was pared by 5 bases and J by 8 bases, with 13 bases between. The CDR3 protein is CASSPNRIDIQYF. DNA of the CDR3: TGTGCCAGCAGTCCTAACAGGATAGACATTCAGTACTTC.

The chain couples TRBV3-1 to TRBJ1-1, with 7 bases matching TRBD1. V shed 3 bases and J 1 base; nucleotides not matched to a gene: 2. This CDR3 region has 14 residues. Germline-derived CDR1 and CDR2 are LGHDT and YNNKEL (reference sequence). DNA of the CDR3: TGTGCCAGCAGCCAGAGGACAGGGAACACTGAAGCTTTCTTT. Translated, it gives CASSQRTGNTEAFF.

The chain joins TRBV9 to TRBJ2-1; 7 nucleotides align to TRBD2. Germline CDR1 and CDR2: SGDLS and YYNGEE. V gave up 6 bases and J gave up 0 bases; unmatched junction bases: 0. There are 13 residues in the CDR3. The chain's CDR3 is CASTGGSYNEQFF. The CDR3, as DNA: TGTGCCAGCACGGGGGGCTCCTACAATGAGCAGTTCTTC.

This clonotype was seen a few times. The rearrangement links TRBV3-1 to TRBJ2-6, with D perhaps matching TRBD1 or TRBD2 (5 bases each). Trimming removed 1 base at V and 1 base at J, with 14 bases between. The germline CDR1 and CDR2 sequences are LGHDT and YNNKEL (reference sequence). The CDR3 is 18 residues long. CDR3 nucleotides: TGTGCCAGCAGCCAAGCCGGGACGGATTATTCTGGGGCCAACGTCCTGACTTTC. Translation gives CASSQAGTDYSGANVLTF.

This clonotype occurred a few times. The chain links TRBV7-9 to TRBJ2-1, with 7 bases matching TRBD1. The V segment lost 8 bases and the J segment 7 bases; nucleotides outside the gene matches: 11. The germline gives CDR1 SEHNR, CDR2 FQNEAQ (reference sequence). The CDR3 runs 14 residues. The CDR3 region is CASDRDSGINEQFF. CDR3 sequence (DNA): TGTGCCAGCGACAGGGATTCAGGGATAAATGAGCAGTTCTTC.

The count of this clonotype is one. The V and J genes are TRBV20-1 and TRBJ1-1; D remains unclear. V lost 5 bases and J 2 bases, leaving 12 bases between the germline ends. Germline values: CDR1 DFQATT, CDR2 SNEGSKA (reference sequence). CDR3 length equals 13 residues. This CDR3 is CSAPRNGNTEAFF. The CDR3 nucleotides read TGCAGTGCTCCCCGGAACGGAAACACTGAAGCTTTCTTT.

This rearrangement joins TRBV18 to TRBJ2-7, with D perhaps being TRBD1 or TRBD2 (5 bases each). The CDR3 has 15 residues. V was shortened by 0 bases and J by 0 bases, with 9 bases between the two germline ends. Germline loops: CDR1 KGHSH, CDR2 LQKENI. The CDR3 region has the DNA TGTGCCAGCTCACCACCGAGGGGTACCTCCTACGAGCAGTACTTC. Encoded protein: CASSPPRGTSYEQYF.

The rearrangement links TRBV7-6 to TRBJ2-1; D is possibly TRBD2 (6 bases). The CDR3 covers 13 residues. In germline, CDR1 is SGHVS, CDR2 FNYEAQ. V was cut by 5 bases and J by 10 bases, with 15 bases left in between. CDR3 bases: TGTGCCAGCAGCCCCACCTCGGGGGAAGAGCAGTTCTTC. This translates into CASSPTSGEEQFF.

This chain joins TRBV4-2 and TRBJ1-2, with 7 bases matching TRBD1. CDR3 length: 16 residues. The V segment lost 0 bases and the J segment 5 bases; nucleotides outside the gene matches: 9. Germline CDR1 is LGHNA and CDR2 is YNFKEQ. In nucleotides, the CDR3 is TGTGCCAGCAGCCAAGATATTAGGGACAGAGAATATGGCTACACCTTC. Translating gives CASSQDIRDREYGYTF.

V and J are TRBV10-3 and TRBJ1-6, with D unresolved. Germline CDR1 reads ENHRY; CDR2 reads SYGVKD. V gave up 4 bases and J gave up 7 bases, with 8 bases separating them. CDR3 length equals 13 residues. The DNA of the CDR3 is TGTGCCATCAGTGGCGACCTGAATTCACCCCTCCACTTT. Translation: CAISGDLNSPLHF.

The sample holds many counts of this clonotype. This chain links TRBV7-2 with TRBJ2-1; D gene ambiguous. This CDR3 comprises 16 residues. Germline loops: CDR1 SGHTA, CDR2 FQGNSA. The V end was cut by 1 base, the J end by 0 bases, with 10 bases between. The CDR3 sequence: CASSLDHRSSYNEQFF. The CDR3 nucleotides are TGTGCCAGCAGCTTAGATCACCGAAGCTCCTACAATGAGCAGTTCTTC. The complete variable domain, with remaining parts taken from reference TRBV7-2 and TRBJ2-1, reads GAGVSQSPSNKVTEKGKDVELRCDPISGHTALYWYRQSLGQGLEFLIYFQGNSAPDKSGLPSDRFSAERTGGSVSTLTIQRTQQEDSAVYLCASSLDHRSSYNEQFFGPGTRLTVL.